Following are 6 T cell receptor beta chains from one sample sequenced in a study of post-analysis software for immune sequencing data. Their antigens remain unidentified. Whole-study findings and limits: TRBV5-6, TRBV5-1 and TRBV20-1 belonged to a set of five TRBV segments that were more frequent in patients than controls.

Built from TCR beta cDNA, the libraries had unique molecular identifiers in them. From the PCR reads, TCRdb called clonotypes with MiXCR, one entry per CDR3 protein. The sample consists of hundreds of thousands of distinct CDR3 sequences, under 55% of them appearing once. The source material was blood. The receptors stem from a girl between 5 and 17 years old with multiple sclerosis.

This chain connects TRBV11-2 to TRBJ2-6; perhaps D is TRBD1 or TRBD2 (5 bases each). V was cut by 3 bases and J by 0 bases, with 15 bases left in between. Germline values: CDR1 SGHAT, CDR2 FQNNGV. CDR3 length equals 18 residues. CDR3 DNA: TGTGCCAGCAGCTTTCGGGGCAGGGAAAGCTCTGGGGCCAACGTCCTGACTTTC. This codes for CASSFRGRESSGANVLTF.

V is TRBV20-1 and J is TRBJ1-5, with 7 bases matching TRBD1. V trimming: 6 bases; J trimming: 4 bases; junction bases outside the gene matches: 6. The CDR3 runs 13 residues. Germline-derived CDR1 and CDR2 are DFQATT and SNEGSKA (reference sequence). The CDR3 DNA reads TGCAGTGCGAGCGGGACAGCGAATCAGCCCCAGCATTTT. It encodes CSASGTANQPQHF.

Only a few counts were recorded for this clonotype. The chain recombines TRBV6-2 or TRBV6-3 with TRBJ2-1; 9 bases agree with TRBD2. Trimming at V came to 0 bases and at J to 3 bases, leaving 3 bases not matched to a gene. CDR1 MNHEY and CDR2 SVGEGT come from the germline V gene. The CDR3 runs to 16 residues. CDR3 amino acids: CASSYSIAGVYNEQFF. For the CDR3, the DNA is TGTGCCAGCAGTTACTCGATAGCGGGAGTCTACAATGAGCAGTTCTTC.

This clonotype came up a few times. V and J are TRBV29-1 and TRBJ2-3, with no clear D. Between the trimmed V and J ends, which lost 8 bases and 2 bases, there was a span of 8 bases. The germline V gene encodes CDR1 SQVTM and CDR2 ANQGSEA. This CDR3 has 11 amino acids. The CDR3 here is CSWDFTDTQYF. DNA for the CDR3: TGCAGCTGGGATTTCACAGATACGCAGTATTTT.

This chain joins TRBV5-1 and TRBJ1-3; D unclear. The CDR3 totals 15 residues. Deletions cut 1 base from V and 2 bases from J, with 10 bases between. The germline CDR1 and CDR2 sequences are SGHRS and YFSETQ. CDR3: CASSLTAEPGNTIYF. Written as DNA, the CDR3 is TGCGCCAGCAGCTTGACGGCGGAACCTGGAAACACCATATATTTT.

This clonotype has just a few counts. The CDR3 here is CSATLTSYEQYF. DNA for the CDR3: TGCAGTGCCACTTTGACTTCCTACGAGCAGTACTTC. V is TRBV20-1 and J is TRBJ2-7; D is unresolved. This CDR3 spans 12 amino acids. The V and J ends lost 6 bases and 1 base respectively, with 10 bases between them. Germline V gene data show CDR1 as DFQATT and CDR2 as SNEGSKA (reference sequence).